A selection of T cell receptor beta chains follows, all from one sample in a study of blood T cell repertoires in COVID-19. The assay was immunoSEQ multiplex PCR, and TCRdb's table has in-frame clones only and misses some. The profile shows approximately 250,000 clones, 65% to 90% of them singletons. Sequenced sample: PBMCs or T cells enriched from blood (not recorded which). These receptors originate from a woman between 45 and 65 years old with acute COVID-19. The CDR3 runs from the conserved cysteine through the conserved F or W. A D gene is named only where the DNA matches it firmly. A clone size is listed for some rows: how often the clone was seen (once, few, many), or a class if it is expanded.

clone_size: once
d_call: TRBD1
j_call: TRBJ2-1
v_call: TRBV7-2
cdr3_aa: CASRTGATYNEQFF
cdr3_nt: TGTGCCAGCCGGACAGGGGCTACCTACAATGAGCAGTTCTTC

clone_size: few
d_call: NA
j_call: TRBJ1-1
v_call: TRBV2
cdr3_aa: CARLTPGGTEAFF
cdr3_nt: TGTGCCAGATTGACCCCGGGGGGCACTGAAGCTTTCTTT

clone_size: NA
d_call: NA
j_call: TRBJ1-2
v_call: TRBV2
cdr3_aa: CASRSQGGGYTF
cdr3_nt: TGTGCCAGCAGATCCCAGGGTGGAGGCTACACCTTC

clone_size: NA
d_call: NA
j_call: TRBJ2-1
v_call: TRBV27
cdr3_aa: CASTPIARSDEQFF
cdr3_nt: TGTGCCAGCACCCCCATAGCCCGGTCCGATGAGCAGTTCTTC

clone_size: NA
d_call: NA
j_call: TRBJ1-3
v_call: TRBV5-6
cdr3_aa: CASSLGLISGNTIYF
cdr3_nt: TGTGCCAGCAGCTTGGGACTGATCTCTGGAAACACCATATATTTT

clone_size: NA
d_call: TRBD2
j_call: TRBJ2-6
v_call: TRBV10-3
cdr3_aa: CAIRRESGANVLTF
cdr3_nt: TGTGCCATCAGGCGGGAGTCTGGGGCCAACGTCCTGACTTTC

clone_size: NA
d_call: NA
j_call: TRBJ1-1
v_call: TRBV30
cdr3_aa: CAWTRTEAFF
cdr3_nt: TGTGCCTGGACGCGCACTGAAGCTTTCTTT

clone_size: once
d_call: TRBD2
j_call: TRBJ2-5
v_call: TRBV19
cdr3_aa: CASSILAGGPQETQYF
cdr3_nt: TGTGCCAGTAGTATATTGGCGGGGGGGCCCCAAGAGACCCAGTACTTC

clone_size: NA
d_call: TRBD1
j_call: TRBJ1-6
v_call: TRBV28
cdr3_aa: CASLTGSRSPLHF
cdr3_nt: TGTGCCAGTCTGACAGGGAGTCGTTCACCCCTCCACTTT

clone_size: NA
d_call: TRBD1
j_call: TRBJ2-1
v_call: TRBV29-1
cdr3_aa: CSARTGGGEQFF
cdr3_nt: TGCAGCGCTAGGACAGGGGGGGGTGAGCAGTTCTTC

clone_size: NA
d_call: NA
j_call: TRBJ1-1
v_call: TRBV6-5
cdr3_aa: CASISGRGNTEAFF
cdr3_nt: TGTGCCAGCATCTCGGGTAGGGGGAACACTGAAGCTTTCTTT

clone_size: NA
d_call: NA
j_call: TRBJ1-2
v_call: TRBV30
cdr3_aa: CAWMDSHYGYTF
cdr3_nt: TGTGCCTGGATGGACAGTCACTATGGCTACACCTTC

clone_size: NA
d_call: NA
j_call: TRBJ1-3
v_call: TRBV5-1
cdr3_aa: CASSQRAGSGNTIYF
cdr3_nt: TGCGCCAGCAGTCAAAGGGCAGGGTCTGGAAACACCATATATTTT

clone_size: NA
d_call: NA
j_call: TRBJ1-3
v_call: TRBV29-1
cdr3_aa: CSASREGNTIYF
cdr3_nt: TGCAGCGCCTCCCGTGAGGGAAACACCATATATTTT

clone_size: NA
d_call: TRBD2
j_call: TRBJ2-7
v_call: TRBV27
cdr3_aa: CASAQIGGNQDEQYF
cdr3_nt: TGTGCCAGCGCTCAAATCGGGGGGAATCAGGACGAGCAGTACTTC

clone_size: once
d_call: NA
j_call: TRBJ2-4
v_call: TRBV18
cdr3_aa: CASSLRLVVAKNIQYF
cdr3_nt: TGTGCCAGCTCACTCAGACTAGTCGTAGCCAAAAACATTCAGTACTTC

clone_size: NA
d_call: TRBD1
j_call: TRBJ2-7
v_call: TRBV7-2
cdr3_aa: CASSLGSQGDSYEQYF
cdr3_nt: TGTGCCAGCAGCTTAGGGAGCCAGGGGGACTCCTACGAGCAGTACTTC

clone_size: many
d_call: NA
j_call: TRBJ1-6
v_call: TRBV9
cdr3_aa: CASSVAPKQDYNSPLHF
cdr3_nt: TGTGCCAGCAGCGTAGCGCCCAAACAGGATTATAATTCACCCCTCCACTTT

clone_size: NA
d_call: TRBD1
j_call: TRBJ1-6
v_call: TRBV10-3
cdr3_aa: CAISLDQTGSPLHF
cdr3_nt: TGTGCCATCAGCTTAGATCAGACAGGGTCACCCCTCCACTTT

clone_size: NA
d_call: NA
j_call: TRBJ1-5
v_call: TRBV19
cdr3_aa: CASTLFGNQPQHF
cdr3_nt: TGTGCCAGTACCCTTTTCGGGAATCAGCCCCAGCATTTT

clone_size: NA
d_call: TRBD1
j_call: TRBJ1-2
v_call: TRBV7-2
cdr3_aa: CASSLAGGVRYGYTF
cdr3_nt: TGTGCCAGCAGCTTAGCAGGGGGCGTCCGTTATGGCTACACCTTC

clone_size: NA
d_call: NA
j_call: TRBJ1-3
v_call: TRBV18
cdr3_aa: CASSPRRQIGNTIYF
cdr3_nt: TGTGCCAGCTCACCAAGGCGACAGATTGGAAACACCATATATTTT

clone_size: NA
d_call: NA
j_call: TRBJ1-6
v_call: TRBV19
cdr3_aa: CASRETGSGNSPLHF
cdr3_nt: TGTGCCAGTAGGGAGACAGGTTCGGGGAATTCACCCCTCCACTTT

clone_size: NA
d_call: NA
j_call: TRBJ2-1
v_call: TRBV29-1
cdr3_aa: CSVKGGDYNEQFF
cdr3_nt: TGCAGCGTTAAGGGGGGGGATTACAATGAGCAGTTCTTC

clone_size: NA
d_call: TRBD1
j_call: TRBJ1-2
v_call: TRBV5-1
cdr3_aa: CASSSQGGRGSWNGYTF
cdr3_nt: TGCGCCAGCAGCTCCCAAGGGGGCAGGGGAAGTTGGAATGGCTACACCTTC

clone_size: NA
d_call: TRBD2
j_call: TRBJ2-1
v_call: TRBV19
cdr3_aa: CASSIKSASGVTSYNEQFF
cdr3_nt: TGTGCCAGTAGTATTAAGTCGGCTAGCGGGGTGACGTCCTACAATGAGCAGTTCTTC

clone_size: NA
d_call: TRBD2
j_call: TRBJ2-7
v_call: TRBV11-2
cdr3_aa: CASSPRLAGSHEQYF
cdr3_nt: TGTGCCAGCAGCCCACGACTAGCGGGGTCCCACGAGCAGTACTTC

clone_size: few
d_call: NA
j_call: TRBJ1-2
v_call: TRBV5-1
cdr3_aa: CASSLDRGSNYGYTF
cdr3_nt: TGCGCCAGCAGCTTGGATCGGGGATCTAACTATGGCTACACCTTC

clone_size: NA
d_call: NA
j_call: TRBJ1-3
v_call: TRBV10-3
cdr3_aa: CAGSDYSGNTIYF
cdr3_nt: TGTGCCGGTAGTGACTATTCTGGAAACACCATATATTTT

clone_size: NA
d_call: TRBD1
j_call: TRBJ1-6
v_call: TRBV6-4
cdr3_aa: CASSATGESPLHF
cdr3_nt: TGTGCCAGCAGTGCCACAGGGGAATCACCCCTCCACTTT

clone_size: few
d_call: TRBD2
j_call: TRBJ2-3
v_call: TRBV4-3
cdr3_aa: CASSQGTSGATDTQYF
cdr3_nt: TGCGCCAGCAGCCAGGGGACTAGCGGGGCCACAGATACGCAGTATTTT

clone_size: NA
d_call: NA
j_call: TRBJ2-6
v_call: TRBV5-8
cdr3_aa: CASSFPRAGANVLTF
cdr3_nt: TGTGCCAGCAGCTTTCCGAGGGCTGGGGCCAACGTCCTGACTTTC

clone_size: NA
d_call: NA
j_call: TRBJ1-6
v_call: TRBV7-3
cdr3_aa: CASSLGGNYNSPLHF
cdr3_nt: TGTGCCAGCAGCTTGGGGGGGAACTATAATTCACCCCTCCACTTT

clone_size: once
d_call: TRBD2
j_call: TRBJ2-1
v_call: TRBV7-2
cdr3_aa: CASSRGGAGRNEQFF
cdr3_nt: TGTGCCAGCAGCCGGGGGGGAGCGGGGAGGAATGAGCAGTTCTTC

clone_size: NA
d_call: TRBD2
j_call: TRBJ2-1
v_call: TRBV27
cdr3_aa: CASSFRLAGGYNEQFF
cdr3_nt: TGTGCCAGCAGTTTCCGGCTAGCGGGGGGCTACAATGAGCAGTTCTTC

clone_size: NA
d_call: TRBD1
j_call: TRBJ2-6
v_call: TRBV19
cdr3_aa: CASSPGTGSWGLTF
cdr3_nt: TGTGCCAGTAGTCCCGGGACAGGGTCTTGGGGCCTGACTTTC

clone_size: few
d_call: NA
j_call: TRBJ1-4
v_call: TRBV5-5
cdr3_aa: CASSLVTSYNEKLFF
cdr3_nt: TGTGCCAGCAGCTTGGTGACTTCTTATAATGAAAAACTGTTTTTT

clone_size: NA
d_call: NA
j_call: TRBJ2-1
v_call: TRBV11-3
cdr3_aa: CASSPGVGFEQFF
cdr3_nt: TGTGCCAGCAGCCCAGGGGTTGGATTTGAGCAGTTCTTC

clone_size: NA
d_call: NA
j_call: TRBJ1-4
v_call: TRBV11-1
cdr3_aa: CASSLSSGTNEKLFF
cdr3_nt: TGTGCCAGCAGCTTATCGTCAGGAACTAATGAAAAACTGTTTTTT

clone_size: once
d_call: TRBD2
j_call: TRBJ2-3
v_call: TRBV5-6
cdr3_aa: CASSFTSGGLQTDTQYF
cdr3_nt: TGTGCCAGCAGCTTCACTAGCGGGGGCCTCCAGACAGATACGCAGTATTTT

clone_size: NA
d_call: NA
j_call: TRBJ1-2
v_call: TRBV24-1
cdr3_aa: CATSDQQGGGYTF
cdr3_nt: TGTGCCACCAGTGATCAACAGGGTGGCGGCTACACCTTC

clone_size: NA
d_call: TRBD2
j_call: TRBJ2-3
v_call: TRBV6-4
cdr3_aa: CASKRSSGPTDTQYF
cdr3_nt: TGTGCCAGCAAACGGTCTAGCGGACCCACAGATACGCAGTATTTT

clone_size: NA
d_call: TRBD1
j_call: TRBJ2-7
v_call: TRBV7-9
cdr3_aa: CASSPPGQGPYEQYF
cdr3_nt: TGTGCCAGCAGCCCACCGGGACAGGGCCCCTACGAGCAGTACTTC

clone_size: NA
d_call: NA
j_call: TRBJ1-3
v_call: TRBV5-4
cdr3_aa: CASSLGGQGNTIYF
cdr3_nt: TGTGCCAGCAGCTTAGGTGGGCAGGGAAACACCATATATTTT

clone_size: NA
d_call: TRBD1
j_call: TRBJ1-2
v_call: TRBV19
cdr3_aa: CASTDTGALNYGYTF
cdr3_nt: TGTGCCAGTACAGATACAGGGGCCCTTAACTATGGCTACACCTTC

clone_size: NA
d_call: NA
j_call: TRBJ2-7
v_call: TRBV6-4
cdr3_aa: CAFEGPQEGGYEQYF
cdr3_nt: TGTGCTTTCGAAGGTCCGCAGGAGGGAGGATACGAGCAGTACTTC

clone_size: NA
d_call: NA
j_call: TRBJ1-3
v_call: TRBV5-6
cdr3_aa: CASSAGLGGSGNTIYF
cdr3_nt: TGTGCCAGCAGCGCCGGACTGGGAGGCTCTGGAAACACCATATATTTT

clone_size: NA
d_call: NA
j_call: TRBJ1-6
v_call: TRBV5-6
cdr3_aa: CASSYSSYNSPLHF
cdr3_nt: TGTGCCAGCAGCTACAGCTCCTATAATTCACCCCTCCACTTT

clone_size: NA
d_call: NA
j_call: TRBJ1-6
v_call: TRBV2
cdr3_aa: CASRTESGSPLHF
cdr3_nt: TGTGCCAGCAGGACAGAGTCGGGTTCACCCCTCCACTTT

clone_size: NA
d_call: TRBD1
j_call: TRBJ1-5
v_call: TRBV9
cdr3_aa: CASSEGTGGLNQPQHF
cdr3_nt: TGTGCCAGCAGCGAGGGAACAGGGGGCCTTAATCAGCCCCAGCATTTT

clone_size: NA
d_call: TRBD1
j_call: TRBJ1-3
v_call: TRBV19
cdr3_aa: CATSGQGITFGNTIYF
cdr3_nt: TGTGCCACCTCGGGACAGGGAATAACCTTTGGAAACACCATATATTTT

clone_size: NA
d_call: NA
j_call: TRBJ2-2
v_call: TRBV19
cdr3_aa: CASSNQGRDTGELFF
cdr3_nt: TGTGCCAGTAGTAATCAGGGTAGGGACACCGGGGAGCTGTTTTTT

clone_size: NA
d_call: TRBD1
j_call: TRBJ1-3
v_call: TRBV9
cdr3_aa: CASSLGQGGNTIYF
cdr3_nt: TGTGCCAGCAGCCTTGGACAGGGAGGAAACACCATATATTTT

clone_size: NA
d_call: NA
j_call: TRBJ1-1
v_call: TRBV5-1
cdr3_aa: CASLEGGPGNTEAFF
cdr3_nt: TGCGCCAGCCTTGAGGGGGGGCCCGGGAACACTGAAGCTTTCTTT